Detailed here is one TCR beta chain. The data were taken from a study of blood T cell repertoires in COVID-19. Study-wide context: Material from acute and convalescent COVID-19 was sourced from the United States, Italy and Spain. The cDNA or gDNA used as material had been derived from T cells, B-cell-depleted T cells, or PBMCs.

Here immunoSEQ multiplex PCR was the method, and the copy in TCRdb shows in-frame clones only, minus some. The sample contains about 150,000 clones, around 80% of which appear only once. This receptor was obtained from a human donor with acute or convalescent COVID-19. The donor label of this sample is uncertain. The specimen was peripheral blood.

The CDR3 bases are TGTGCCAGCAGTAGAGACAGGTACTATGGCTACACCTTC. Residues: CASSRDRYYGYTF. The V gene is TRBV12-3 or TRBV12-4, the J gene TRBJ1-2, with a weak D call TRBD1 (6 bases). V lost 5 bases, J lost 3 bases, and 10 bases lay in between. This CDR3 is 13 amino acids long.